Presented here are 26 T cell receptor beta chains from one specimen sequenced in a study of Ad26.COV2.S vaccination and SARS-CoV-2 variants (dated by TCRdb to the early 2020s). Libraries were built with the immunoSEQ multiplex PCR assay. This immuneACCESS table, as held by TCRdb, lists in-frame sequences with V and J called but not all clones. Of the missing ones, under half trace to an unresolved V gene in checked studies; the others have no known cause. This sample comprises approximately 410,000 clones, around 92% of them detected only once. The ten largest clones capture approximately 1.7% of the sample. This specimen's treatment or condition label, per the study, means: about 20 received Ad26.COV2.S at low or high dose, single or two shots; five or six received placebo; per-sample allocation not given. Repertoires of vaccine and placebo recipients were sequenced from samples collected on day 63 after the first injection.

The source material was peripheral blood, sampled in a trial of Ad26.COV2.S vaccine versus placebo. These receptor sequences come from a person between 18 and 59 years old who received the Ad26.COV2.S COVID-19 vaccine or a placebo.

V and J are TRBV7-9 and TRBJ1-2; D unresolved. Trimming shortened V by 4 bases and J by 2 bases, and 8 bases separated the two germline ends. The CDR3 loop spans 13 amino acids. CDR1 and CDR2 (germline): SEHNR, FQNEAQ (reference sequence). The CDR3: CASSYDGNYGYTF. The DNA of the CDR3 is TGTGCCAGCAGCTACGATGGAAACTATGGCTACACCTTC.

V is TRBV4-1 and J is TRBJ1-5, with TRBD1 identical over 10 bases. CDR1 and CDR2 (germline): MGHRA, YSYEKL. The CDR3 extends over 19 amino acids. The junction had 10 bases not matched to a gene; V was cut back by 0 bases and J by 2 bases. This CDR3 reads CASSQERAGTGDGNQPQHF. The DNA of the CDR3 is TGCGCCAGCAGCCAAGAGCGAGCGGGGACAGGGGATGGCAATCAGCCCCAGCATTTT.

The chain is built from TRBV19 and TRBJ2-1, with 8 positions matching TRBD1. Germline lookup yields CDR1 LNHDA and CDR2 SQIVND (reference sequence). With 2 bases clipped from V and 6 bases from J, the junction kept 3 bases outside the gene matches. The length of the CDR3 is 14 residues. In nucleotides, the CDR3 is TGTGCCAGTAGTATATGGGACAGGACCAATGAGCAGTTCTTC. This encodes CASSIWDRTNEQFF.

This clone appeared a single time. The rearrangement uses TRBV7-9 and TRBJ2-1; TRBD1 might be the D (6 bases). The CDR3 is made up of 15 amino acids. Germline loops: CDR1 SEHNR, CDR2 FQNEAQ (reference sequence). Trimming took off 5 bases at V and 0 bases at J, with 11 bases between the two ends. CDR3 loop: CASSRTGISYNEQFF. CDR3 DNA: TGTGCCAGCAGCCGAACAGGGATCTCCTACAATGAGCAGTTCTTC. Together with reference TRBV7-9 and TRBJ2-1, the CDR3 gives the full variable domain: DTGVSQNPRHKITKRGQNVTFRCDPISEHNRLYWYRQTLGQGPEFLTYFQNEAQLEKSRLLSDRFSAERPKGSFSTLEIQRTEQGDSAMYLCASSRTGISYNEQFFGPGTRLTVL.

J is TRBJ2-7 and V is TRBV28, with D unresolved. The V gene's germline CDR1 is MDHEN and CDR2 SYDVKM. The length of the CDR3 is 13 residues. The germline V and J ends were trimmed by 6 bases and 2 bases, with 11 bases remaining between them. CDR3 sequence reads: CASRPTRTYEQYF. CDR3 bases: TGTGCCAGCAGGCCAACACGTACCTACGAGCAGTACTTC.

As DNA, the CDR3 is TGTGCCAGCAGTTCCAGGGACAGGGAAGGAACTGAAGCTTTCTTT. Translation: CASSSRDREGTEAFF. This chain joins TRBV28 and TRBJ1-1, with 9 bases that match TRBD1. From germline, CDR1 is MDHEN and CDR2 SYDVKM. The CDR3 spans 15 residues. The V and J ends lost 4 bases and 5 bases, in that order; junction bases with no gene match: 8.

CDR3 region: CASSWTVEETQYF. The CDR3 DNA reads as TGTGCCAGCAGTTGGACAGTGGAAGAGACCCAGTACTTC. The V and J genes are TRBV6-5 and TRBJ2-5; D may be TRBD1 (6 bases). The CDR3 is made up of 13 amino acids. CDR1 is MNHEY, CDR2 SVGAGI, per germline. Trimming left V 4 bases short and J 3 bases short, with 9 bases between.

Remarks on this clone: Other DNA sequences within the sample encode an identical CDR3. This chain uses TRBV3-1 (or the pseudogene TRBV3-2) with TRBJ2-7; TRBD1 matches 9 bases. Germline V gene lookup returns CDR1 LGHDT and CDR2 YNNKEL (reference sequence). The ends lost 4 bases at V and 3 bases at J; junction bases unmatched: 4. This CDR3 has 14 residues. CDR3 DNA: TGTGCCAGCAGCCCGACAGGGGGGGACTACGAGCAGTACTTC. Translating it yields CASSPTGGDYEQYF.

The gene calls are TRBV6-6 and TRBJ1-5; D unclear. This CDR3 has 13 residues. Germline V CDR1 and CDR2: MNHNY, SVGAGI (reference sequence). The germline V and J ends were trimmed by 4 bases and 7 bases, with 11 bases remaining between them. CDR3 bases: TGTGCCAGCAGTTTTGAGAGATGGCAGCCCCAGCATTTT. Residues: CASSFERWQPQHF.

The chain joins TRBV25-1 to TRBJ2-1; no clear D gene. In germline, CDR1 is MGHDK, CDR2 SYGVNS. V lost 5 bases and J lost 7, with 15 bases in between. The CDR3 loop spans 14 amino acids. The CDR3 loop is CASSPEARRNEQFF. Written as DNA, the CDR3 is TGTGCCAGCAGTCCCGAGGCCAGAAGAAATGAGCAGTTCTTC. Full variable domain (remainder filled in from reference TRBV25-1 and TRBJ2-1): EADIYQTPRYLVIGTGKKITLECSQTMGHDKMYWYQQDPGMELHLIHYSYGVNSTEKGDLSSESTVSRIRTEHFPLTLESARPSHTSQYLCASSPEARRNEQFFGPGTRLTVL.

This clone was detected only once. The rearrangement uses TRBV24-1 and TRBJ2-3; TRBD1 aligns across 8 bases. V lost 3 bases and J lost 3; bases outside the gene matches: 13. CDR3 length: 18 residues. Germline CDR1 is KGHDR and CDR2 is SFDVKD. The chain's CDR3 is CATSDTGGQGEWTDTQYF. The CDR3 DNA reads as TGTGCCACCAGTGATACAGGAGGACAGGGCGAGTGGACAGATACGCAGTATTTT.

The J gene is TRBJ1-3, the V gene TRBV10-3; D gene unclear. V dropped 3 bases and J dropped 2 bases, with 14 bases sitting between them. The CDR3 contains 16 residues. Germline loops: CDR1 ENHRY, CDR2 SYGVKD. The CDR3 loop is CAISDPGREPGNTIYF. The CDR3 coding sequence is TGTGCCATCAGTGACCCCGGCCGGGAACCTGGAAACACCATATATTTT.

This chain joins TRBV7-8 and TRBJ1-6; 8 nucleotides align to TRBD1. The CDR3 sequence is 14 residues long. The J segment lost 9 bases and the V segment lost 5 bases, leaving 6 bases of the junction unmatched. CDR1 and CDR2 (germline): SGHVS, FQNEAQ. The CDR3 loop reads CASSIRTGSSPLHF. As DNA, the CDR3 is TGTGCCAGCAGCATCCGGACAGGGAGTTCACCCCTCCACTTT.

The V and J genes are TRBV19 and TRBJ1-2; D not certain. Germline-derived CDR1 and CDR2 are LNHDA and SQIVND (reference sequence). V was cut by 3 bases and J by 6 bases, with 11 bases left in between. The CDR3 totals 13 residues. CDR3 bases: TGTGCCAGTAGTATTCGGCAGGTAAATGGCTACACCTTC. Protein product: CASSIRQVNGYTF.

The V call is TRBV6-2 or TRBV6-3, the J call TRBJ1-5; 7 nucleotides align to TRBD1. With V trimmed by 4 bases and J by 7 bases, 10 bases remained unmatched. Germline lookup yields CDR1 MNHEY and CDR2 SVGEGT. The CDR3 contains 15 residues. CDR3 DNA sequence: TGTGCCAGCAGTTTGGCTTTGGGAGGGGGCCAGCCCCAGCATTTT. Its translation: CASSLALGGGQPQHF.

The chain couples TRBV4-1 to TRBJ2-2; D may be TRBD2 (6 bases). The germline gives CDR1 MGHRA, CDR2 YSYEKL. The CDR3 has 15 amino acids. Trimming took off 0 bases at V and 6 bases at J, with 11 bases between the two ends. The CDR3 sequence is CASSQEVWGAGELFF. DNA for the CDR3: TGCGCCAGCAGCCAAGAAGTTTGGGGGGCCGGGGAGCTGTTTTTT.

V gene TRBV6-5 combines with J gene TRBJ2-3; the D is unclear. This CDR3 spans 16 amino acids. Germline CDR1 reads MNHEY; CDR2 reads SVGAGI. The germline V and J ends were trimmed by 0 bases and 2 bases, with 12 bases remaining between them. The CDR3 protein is CASSYSSTAFTDTQYF. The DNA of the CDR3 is TGTGCCAGCAGTTACTCGAGCACAGCTTTCACAGATACGCAGTATTTT.

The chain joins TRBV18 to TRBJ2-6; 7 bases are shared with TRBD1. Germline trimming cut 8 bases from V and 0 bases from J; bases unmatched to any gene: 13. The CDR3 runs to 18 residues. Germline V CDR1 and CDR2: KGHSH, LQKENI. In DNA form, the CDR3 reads TGTGCCAGCATCCTCCGGGACAGCATACTCTCTGGGGCCAACGTCCTGACTTTC. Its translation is CASILRDSILSGANVLTF.

The CDR3 protein is CASTPGGGKTEAFF. DNA of the CDR3: TGTGCCAGCACTCCCGGCGGGGGAAAGACTGAAGCTTTCTTT. This chain uses TRBV28 with TRBJ1-1, with a weak D call TRBD1 (5 bases). The CDR3 covers 14 residues. Germline CDR1 reads MDHEN; CDR2 reads SYDVKM. Deletions cut 7 bases from V and 5 bases from J, with 17 bases between. Drawing the rest from reference TRBV28 and TRBJ1-1, the complete variable domain is DVKVTQSSRYLVKRTGEKVFLECVQDMDHENMFWYRQDPGLGLRLIYFSYDVKMKEKGDIPEGYSVSREKKERFSLILESASTNQTSMYLCASTPGGGKTEAFFGQGTRLTVV.

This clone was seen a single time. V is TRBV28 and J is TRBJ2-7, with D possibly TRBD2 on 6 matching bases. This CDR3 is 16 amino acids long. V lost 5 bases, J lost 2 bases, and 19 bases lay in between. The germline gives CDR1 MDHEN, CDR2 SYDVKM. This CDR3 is CASSPVWGGVPYEQYF. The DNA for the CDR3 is TGTGCCAGCAGTCCAGTCTGGGGCGGGGTCCCCTACGAGCAGTACTTC.

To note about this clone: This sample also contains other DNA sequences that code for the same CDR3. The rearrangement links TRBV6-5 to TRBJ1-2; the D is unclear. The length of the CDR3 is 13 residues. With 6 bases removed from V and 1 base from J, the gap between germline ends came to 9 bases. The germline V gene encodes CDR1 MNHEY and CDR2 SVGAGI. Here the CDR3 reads CASSRTGNYGYTF. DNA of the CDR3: TGTGCCAGCAGCCGGACGGGTAACTATGGCTACACCTTC.

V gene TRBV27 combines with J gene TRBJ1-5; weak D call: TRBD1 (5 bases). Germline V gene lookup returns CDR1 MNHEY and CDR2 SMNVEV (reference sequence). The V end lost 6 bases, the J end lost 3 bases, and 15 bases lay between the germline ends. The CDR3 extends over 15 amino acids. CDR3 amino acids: CASSGRGSFNQPQHF. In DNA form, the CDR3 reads TGTGCCAGCAGCGGCCGGGGGTCGTTCAATCAGCCCCAGCATTTT.

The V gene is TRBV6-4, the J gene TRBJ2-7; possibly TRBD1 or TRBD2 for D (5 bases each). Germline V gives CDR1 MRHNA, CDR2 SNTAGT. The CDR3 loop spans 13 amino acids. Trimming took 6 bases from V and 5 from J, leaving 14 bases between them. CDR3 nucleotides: TGTGCCAGCAGCCCCTCGGGGCGGGACGAGCAGTACTTC. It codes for CASSPSGRDEQYF.

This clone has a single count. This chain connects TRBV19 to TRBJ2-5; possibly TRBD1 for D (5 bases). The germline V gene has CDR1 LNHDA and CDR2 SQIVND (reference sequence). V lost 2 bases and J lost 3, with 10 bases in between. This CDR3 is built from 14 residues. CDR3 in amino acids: CASSIRAGKETQYF. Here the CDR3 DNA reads TGTGCCAGTAGTATAAGGGCAGGGAAAGAGACCCAGTACTTC.

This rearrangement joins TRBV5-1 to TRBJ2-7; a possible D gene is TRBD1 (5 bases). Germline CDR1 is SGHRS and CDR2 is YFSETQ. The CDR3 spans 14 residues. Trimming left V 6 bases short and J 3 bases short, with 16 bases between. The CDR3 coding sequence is TGCGCCAGCAACCGAGACAGCCTATACTACGAGCAGTACTTC. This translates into CASNRDSLYYEQYF.

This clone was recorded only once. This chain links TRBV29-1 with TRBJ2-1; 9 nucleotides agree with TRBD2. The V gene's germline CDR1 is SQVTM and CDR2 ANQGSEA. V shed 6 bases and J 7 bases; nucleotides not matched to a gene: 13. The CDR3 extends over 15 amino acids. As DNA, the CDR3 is TGCAGCGTCATAAATTGGCTAGCGGGACGAAATGAGCAGTTCTTC. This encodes CSVINWLAGRNEQFF.